A single sample gave rise to the 24 T cell receptor beta chains below, sequenced in a study of shared clonotypes between healthy human individuals. Assay used: immunoSEQ multiplex PCR; TCRdb lists only in-frame clones, some missing. This sample has 2,500,000 or so clones; more than 80% occur once, and the top ten carry roughly 0.13%. Source material: naive CD4+ T cells sorted from blood. The subset was: CD45RA+ positively selected. The origin of the receptors is a man younger than 35 in good health.

This sequence joins TRBV28 and TRBJ2-3; 7 bases map to TRBD2. From germline, CDR1 is MDHEN and CDR2 SYDVKM. CDR3 length equals 16 residues. V dropped 7 bases and J dropped 0; count of bases not matched to a gene: 10. The CDR3 region has the DNA TGTGCCAGCATCCTAAGAGCTAGCGGTAGCACAGATACGCAGTATTTT. Protein product: CASILRASGSTDTQYF.

This rearrangement joins TRBV19 to TRBJ1-1, with a possible D match to TRBD1 (5 bases). Trimming pared 10 bases from V and 6 bases from J, leaving 15 bases between. The germline CDR1 and CDR2 sequences are LNHDA and SQIVND (reference sequence). The CDR3 has 12 amino acids. CDR3: CATSRGGAEAFF. The CDR3 DNA is TGTGCCACCTCACGTGGGGGGGCTGAAGCTTTCTTT.

The chain couples TRBV30 to TRBJ1-2, with 7 nucleotides matching TRBD1. CDR1 is GTSNPN, CDR2 SVGIG, per germline (reference sequence). V dropped 7 bases and J dropped 2; count of bases not matched to a gene: 7. This CDR3 contains 13 residues. The CDR3 coding sequence is TGTGCCTCTGCCAGGGGGTACAACTATGGCTACACCTTC. Translation gives CASARGYNYGYTF. Drawing the rest from reference TRBV30 and TRBJ1-2, the complete variable domain is SQTIHQWPATLVQPVGSPLSLECTVEGTSNPNLYWYRQAAGRGLQLLFYSVGIGQISSEVPQNLSASRPQDRQFILSSKKLLLSDSGFYLCASARGYNYGYTFGSGTRLTVV.

The table lists this clone with a count of one. The chain recombines TRBV7-3 with TRBJ2-7; D tentatively reads TRBD1 or TRBD2 (5 bases each). CDR1 SGHTA and CDR2 FQGTGA come from the germline V gene. The CDR3 sequence is 13 residues long. V gave up 1 base and J gave up 5 bases, with 9 bases separating them. The CDR3 is CASSLRGLDEQYF. CDR3 in DNA: TGTGCCAGCAGCTTAAGGGGGTTGGACGAGCAGTACTTC.

Regarding this clone: One end of the junction does not line up with germline, which may come from a read error. This rearrangement joins TRBV30 to TRBJ1-5, with TRBD1 as a possible D gene (6 bases). The CDR3 has 12 residues. Germline lookup yields CDR1 GTSNPN and CDR2 SVGIG (reference sequence). CDR3 residues: CAWSAPGQHQHF. In DNA, the CDR3 is TGTGCCTGGAGTGCCCCAGGACAGCACCAGCATTTT.

The chain's CDR3 is CASSLGSRGTGELFF. The CDR3 DNA reads as TGCGCCAGCAGCTTGGGCAGTCGTGGCACCGGGGAGCTGTTTTTT. The gene calls are TRBV5-1 and TRBJ2-2; D is unresolved. CDR1 is SGHRS, CDR2 YFSETQ, per germline. V lost 0 bases and J lost 4, with 10 bases in between. The CDR3 totals 15 residues.

V usage is TRBV11-2 and J usage is TRBJ2-5; maybe TRBD1 (6 bases). CDR3 length equals 13 residues. The ends were cut back, 5 bases at V and 7 bases at J, with 14 bases in the middle. CDR1 and CDR2 from the germline V gene are SGHAT and FQNNGV. CDR3 amino acids: CASSPTLGATQYF. The CDR3 nucleotides read TGTGCCAGCAGCCCTACCCTGGGGGCGACCCAGTACTTC.

This chain links TRBV7-2 with TRBJ2-1; 9 nucleotides match TRBD1. Germline-derived CDR1 and CDR2 are SGHTA and FQGNSA. V was clipped by 5 bases and J by 8 bases; unmatched bases: 10. This CDR3 has 15 amino acids. The CDR3: CASSPQGAKSDEQFF. CDR3 bases: TGTGCCAGCAGCCCACAGGGGGCGAAAAGTGATGAGCAGTTCTTC. Combining the CDR3 with reference TRBV7-2 and TRBJ2-1 gives the whole variable domain GAGVSQSPSNKVTEKGKDVELRCDPISGHTALYWYRQSLGQGLEFLIYFQGNSAPDKSGLPSDRFSAERTGGSVSTLTIQRTQQEDSAVYLCASSPQGAKSDEQFFGPGTRLTVL.

The chain has TRBV4-3 and TRBJ2-2; 7 nucleotides align to TRBD2. With V trimmed by 5 bases and J by 3 bases, 3 bases remained unmatched. The CDR3 runs to 14 residues. Germline CDR1 reads LGHNA; CDR2 reads YSLEER. The CDR3 nucleotides are TGCGCCAGCAGCGGGGGGGTTGACACCGGGGAGCTGTTTTTT. It codes for CASSGGVDTGELFF.

The chain combines TRBV4-1 with TRBJ2-3; no definite D call. Germline V lookup: CDR1 MGHRA, CDR2 YSYEKL. The germline V and J ends were trimmed by 1 base and 0 bases, with 5 bases remaining between them. The CDR3 has 14 amino acids. CDR3 nucleotide sequence: TGCGCCAGCAGCCAAGGCCCAAGCACAGATACGCAGTATTTT. Its translation is CASSQGPSTDTQYF.

The chain carries TRBV7-3 and TRBJ2-2; perhaps TRBD1 as D (6 bases). Trimming stripped 5 bases from V and 6 bases from J, with 19 bases between. This CDR3 has 16 amino acids. Germline CDR1 reads SGHTA; CDR2 reads FQGTGA. Here the CDR3 reads CASSPNSGVNAGELFF. For the CDR3, the DNA is TGTGCCAGCAGCCCAAATTCAGGGGTCAACGCCGGGGAGCTGTTTTTT.

The rearrangement joins TRBV7-8 to TRBJ1-1; possibly TRBD1 for D (5 bases). Germline V gene sequence: CDR1 SGHVS, CDR2 FQNEAQ. The V end lost 2 bases, the J end lost 0 bases, and 10 bases lay between the germline ends. The CDR3 contains 15 residues. The CDR3 DNA sequence: TGTGCCAGCAGCTTAAGGGGCTACTTGAACACTGAAGCTTTCTTT. It yields the protein CASSLRGYLNTEAFF.

The table lists this clone with a count of one. V and J are TRBV5-6 and TRBJ2-7; 7 bases fit TRBD2. The germline V gene encodes CDR1 SGHDT and CDR2 YYEEEE. V lost 4 bases to trimming and J lost 4 bases; unmatched junction nucleotides: 8. This CDR3 is 14 amino acids long. CDR3 coding DNA: TGTGCCAGCAGCACCCTCGGACTAGAGTACGAGCAGTACTTC. Its translation: CASSTLGLEYEQYF.

On this clone: This specimen includes other DNA sequences encoding the same CDR3. The chain couples TRBV2 to TRBJ2-2, with a tentative D call TRBD1 (5 bases). There are 15 residues in the CDR3. V lost 10 bases and J lost 2, with 17 bases in between. Germline V gives CDR1 SNHLY, CDR2 FYNNEI. As DNA, the CDR3 is TGTGCCACAGCCGGACACGGCCCCAACACCGGGGAGCTGTTTTTT. Its translation: CATAGHGPNTGELFF.

This clone was found once. J is TRBJ2-1 and V is TRBV6-5; D unresolved. Looked up from germline, CDR1 is MNHEY and CDR2 is SVGAGI. V was pared by 4 bases and J by 12 bases, with 13 bases between. The CDR3 spans 12 residues. CDR3 DNA: TGTGCCAGCAGTTCCCCGGAAGCCGTGCAGTTCTTC. The encoded protein is CASSSPEAVQFF.

The chain combines TRBV4-1 with TRBJ1-5; possible D gene TRBD1, 5 bases. Germline V gene sequence: CDR1 MGHRA, CDR2 YSYEKL. Deletions cut 0 bases from V and 1 base from J, with 10 bases between. This CDR3 comprises 16 residues. CDR3 sequence (DNA): TGCGCCAGCAGCCAAGAAGGAGGGACCAGCAATCAGCCCCAGCATTTT. Protein sequence: CASSQEGGTSNQPQHF.

This chain joins TRBV5-4 and TRBJ1-2, with 7 positions matching TRBD1. The germline V gene has CDR1 SGHNT and CDR2 YYREEE (reference sequence). The CDR3 loop spans 16 amino acids. Trimming took 4 bases from V and 0 from J; bases not matched to a gene: 9. In nucleotides, the CDR3 is TGTGCCAGCAGCCTGGCGGGACAGCCCACTAACTATGGCTACACCTTC. It encodes CASSLAGQPTNYGYTF.

Comment on this clone: Other DNA sequences of this sample code for an identical CDR3. This chain uses TRBV13 with TRBJ2-7; no definite D call. CDR1 PRHDT and CDR2 FYEKMQ come from the germline V gene (reference sequence). The CDR3 spans 11 residues. The V gene lost 3 bases and the J gene lost 3 bases, with 3 bases spanning the gap. This CDR3 is CASSLGYEQYF. Written as DNA, the CDR3 is TGTGCCAGCAGCTTGGGCTACGAGCAGTACTTC.

The chain couples TRBV6-1 to TRBJ1-6; 8 nucleotides align to TRBD1. With V trimmed by 2 bases and J by 10 bases, 7 bases remained unmatched. The germline CDR1 and CDR2 sequences are MNHNS and SASEGT. The CDR3 totals 15 residues. This chain's CDR3 is CASSEYWTGMSPLHF. In DNA form, the CDR3 reads TGTGCCAGCAGTGAATACTGGACAGGGATGTCACCCCTCCACTTT.

Regarding this clone: In the same sample, other DNA sequences code for this CDR3. This rearrangement joins TRBV19 to TRBJ1-2; 8 bases agree with TRBD1. V lost 5 bases, J lost 5 bases, and 7 bases stayed unmatched. The CDR3 consists of 14 residues. Germline V gene data show CDR1 as LNHDA and CDR2 as SQIVND (reference sequence). The CDR3 protein is CASSRTGTGYGYTF. The CDR3 DNA is TGTGCCAGTAGTCGGACCGGGACAGGTTATGGCTACACCTTC. Complete variable domain (other parts from reference TRBV19 and TRBJ1-2): DGGITQSPKYLFRKEGQNVTLSCEQNLNHDAMYWYRQDPGQGLRLIYYSQIVNDFQKGDIAEGYSVSREKKESFPLTVTSAQKNPTAFYLCASSRTGTGYGYTFGSGTRLTVV.

This clone has just one count. The chain carries TRBV2 and TRBJ2-5; 11 nucleotides align to TRBD2. CDR1 and CDR2 (germline): SNHLY, FYNNEI. V lost 6 bases and J lost 3; bases outside the gene matches: 6. The CDR3 length is 15 residues. The DNA for the CDR3 is TGTGCCAGCAGGCATAGCGGGGGGGCCGAAGAGACCCAGTACTTC. Its translation is CASRHSGGAEETQYF.

This clone was counted between two and nine times. Other DNA sequences within the sample encode an identical CDR3. The chain recombines TRBV10-1 with TRBJ2-5; a weak D match, TRBD2 (5 bases). The CDR3 runs to 13 residues. Germline V gene lookup returns CDR1 WNHNN and CDR2 SYGVQD (reference sequence). Trimming shortened V by 6 bases and J by 2 bases, and 10 bases separated the two germline ends. The CDR3 DNA reads as TGCGCCAGCAGCCGGACTGTACAAGAGACCCAGTACTTC. It codes for CASSRTVQETQYF.

A word on this clone: Other DNA sequences in the sample encode the same CDR3. The rearrangement uses TRBV2 and TRBJ1-5; D is undetermined. The germline V and J ends were trimmed by 1 base and 1 base, with 8 bases remaining between them. Germline lookup yields CDR1 SNHLY and CDR2 FYNNEI. CDR3 length: 15 amino acids. The CDR3 sequence is CASSEEVGSNQPQHF. CDR3 coding DNA: TGTGCCAGCAGTGAAGAGGTGGGAAGCAATCAGCCCCAGCATTTT.

This chain uses TRBV7-9 with TRBJ2-5; 12 bases match TRBD2. V lost 5 bases, J lost 4 bases, and 8 bases stayed unmatched. There are 16 residues in the CDR3. CDR1 is SEHNR, CDR2 FQNEAQ, per germline (reference sequence). CDR3: CASSLTSGGLAETQYF. The CDR3 DNA reads TGTGCCAGCAGCCTAACTAGCGGGGGGTTGGCAGAGACCCAGTACTTC.